This TCR beta chain came from a study of blood T cell repertoires in COVID-19. Trimming at V came to 2 bases and at J to 2 bases, leaving 2 bases not matched to a gene. Germline V gene sequence: CDR1 GTSNPN, CDR2 SVGIG (reference sequence). The CDR3 extends over 13 amino acids. Here immunoSEQ multiplex PCR was the method, and the copy in TCRdb shows in-frame clones only, minus some. Of 220,000 or so clones detected, 70% to 90% appear once; the ten largest clones hold 10% to 13%. The sequenced sample consisted of peripheral blood. This receptor was taken from a woman between 45 and 60 years old with COVID-19, enrolled during active disease. The chain is built from TRBV30 and TRBJ1-2; 7 positions agree with TRBD1. The CDR3 region has the DNA TGTGCCTGGAGTCTGACAGGGAACTATGGCTACACCTTC. Amino acids: CAWSLTGNYGYTF.